The present T cell receptor (beta chain) was sequenced within a study of blood T cell repertoires in COVID-19. In the original processing: Reference gene primer amplification in the assay estimated nucleated cell counts. Sequenced by immunoSEQ multiplex PCR; TCRdb stores in-frame clones only, minus some. V and J calls plus clone size are reproduced from that table; the DNA served to infer D and trimming. Of under 150,000 clones listed, roughly 84% are singletons. Deletions cut 5 bases from V and 0 bases from J, with 13 bases between. The CDR3 totals 16 residues. The germline CDR1 and CDR2 sequences are ENHRY and SYGVKD.

This TCR came from a woman aged 45 to 65 who had been exposed to COVID-19. V usage is TRBV10-3 and J usage is TRBJ1-4; D may be TRBD1 (6 bases). Sample: PBMCs or T cells enriched from blood (not recorded which). DNA of the CDR3: TGTGCCATCAGTAAGGGCGGGGGGCCAACTAATGAAAAACTGTTTTTT. Residues: CAISKGGGPTNEKLFF.